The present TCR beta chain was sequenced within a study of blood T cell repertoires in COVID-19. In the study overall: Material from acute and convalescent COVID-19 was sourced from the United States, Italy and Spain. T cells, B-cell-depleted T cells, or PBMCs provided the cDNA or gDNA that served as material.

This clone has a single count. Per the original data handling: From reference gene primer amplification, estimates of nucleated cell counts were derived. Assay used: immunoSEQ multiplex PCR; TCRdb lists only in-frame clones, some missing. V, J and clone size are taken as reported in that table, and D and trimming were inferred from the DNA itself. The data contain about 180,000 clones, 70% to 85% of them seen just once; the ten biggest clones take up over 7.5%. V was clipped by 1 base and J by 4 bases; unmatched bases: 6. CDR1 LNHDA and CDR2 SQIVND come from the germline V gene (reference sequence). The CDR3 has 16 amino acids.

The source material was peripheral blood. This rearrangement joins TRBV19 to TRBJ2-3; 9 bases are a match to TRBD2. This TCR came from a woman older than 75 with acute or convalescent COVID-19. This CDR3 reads CASSIAPGLASDTQYF. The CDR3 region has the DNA TGTGCCAGTAGTATAGCTCCGGGACTAGCTTCAGATACGCAGTATTTT.